The sequence of this T cell receptor beta chain was determined in a study of vaccination effects on CD4 cells after COVID-19. Study at large: Post-vaccine sampling occurred a median 72 days after the second dose. Findings and caveats of the study: From healthy vaccinees, only 1 of 255 vaccine-induced clones also reacted to common cold coronaviruses.

Expansion of antigen-specific CD4+ T cells with viral peptide pools was carried out by the ViraFEST assay before sequencing. The culture ran for approximately 11 days before CD4+ T cells were isolated. Participants were vaccinated with two doses of either the BNT162b2 or mRNA-1273 vaccine. After 1.5 million to 2 million PBMC were placed in each well, they were cultured with 8.5 to 10 IU/ml IL-2 and approximately 9.6 ug/ml peptides. Days 3 and 7 saw half the medium replaced with IL-2 medium. This clone appeared a few times. Its antigen remains unknown. Some clones are missing from TCRdb's copy, which holds only in-frame ones; the method was immunoSEQ multiplex PCR. The sample holds roughly 27,000 clones, under 85% seen once. This receptor was taken from a human donor who received a COVID-19 vaccine. The sample was CD4+ T cells from PBMCs cultured with HCoV-OC43 spike peptides, taken after COVID-19 vaccination. Subset noted: HCoV-OC43 spike overlapping peptide pool stimulation.

The CDR3 nucleotides are TGTGCCAGCAGGGAGACGTTCCTGGCGGGACTCAATTCACCCCTCCACTTT. This gives the protein CASRETFLAGLNSPLHF. J is TRBJ1-6 and V is TRBV2, with a tentative D call TRBD1 (5 bases). The CDR3 is 17 amino acids. The V end lost 6 bases, the J end lost 7 bases, and 22 bases lay between the germline ends. Germline V lookup: CDR1 SNHLY, CDR2 FYNNEI.